Listed here are 24 T cell receptor beta chains from one sample, sequenced in a study of blood T cell repertoires in COVID-19. Repertoires were generated with immunoSEQ multiplex PCR, while TCRdb's copy carries only in-frame clones and drops some. The sample contains about 98,000 clones, roughly 80% of which appear only once. Material: peripheral blood. Source of these receptors: a woman older than 75 with acute or convalescent COVID-19.

The rearrangement links TRBV5-4 to TRBJ1-4, with 7 bases aligning to TRBD1. Trimming cost V 0 bases and J 3 bases; bases outside gene matches: 2. CDR1 and CDR2 from the germline V gene are SGHNT and YYREEE (reference sequence). The CDR3 is made up of 15 amino acids. The DNA of the CDR3 is TGTGCCAGCAGCTTGGACGGGACAGCTAATGAAAAACTGTTTTTT. Its protein product is CASSLDGTANEKLFF. Filled out from reference TRBV5-4 and TRBJ1-4, the complete variable domain reads ETGVTQSPTHLIKTRGQQVTLRCSSQSGHNTVSWYQQALGQGPQFIFQYYREEENGRGNFPPRFSGLQFPNYSSELNVNALELDDSALYLCASSLDGTANEKLFFGSGTQLSVL.

This chain uses TRBV6-2 or TRBV6-3 with TRBJ2-7; TRBD2 agrees at 11 bases. CDR1 is MNHEY and CDR2 is SVGEGT in the germline V gene. The length of the CDR3 is 17 residues. V shed 0 bases and J 0 bases; nucleotides not matched to a gene: 4. For the CDR3, the DNA is TGTGCCAGCAGTTACTCCCTCACTAGCGGGAGCTCCTACGAGCAGTACGTC. Its protein product is CASSYSLTSGSSYEQYV.

The chain employs TRBV18 and TRBJ1-1; perhaps TRBD1 as D (6 bases). Germline lookup yields CDR1 KGHSH and CDR2 LQKENI. CDR3 length: 11 residues. Trimming shortened V by 7 bases and J by 7 bases, and 10 bases separated the two germline ends. CDR3 residues: CASFGQLEAFF. The CDR3 coding sequence is TGTGCCAGCTTTGGACAGCTTGAAGCTTTCTTT.

The genes are TRBV7-9 and TRBJ2-5, with D maybe TRBD2 (6 bases). This CDR3 comprises 14 residues. Germline values: CDR1 SEHNR, CDR2 FQNEAQ (reference sequence). The V end was cut by 4 bases, the J end by 3 bases, with 12 bases between. The chain's CDR3 is CASSSGLRKETQYF. CDR3 DNA sequence: TGTGCCAGCAGCTCGGGACTTCGGAAAGAGACCCAGTACTTC.

The chain has TRBV30 and TRBJ2-3, with D possibly being TRBD2 (6 bases). Germline V gives CDR1 GTSNPN, CDR2 SVGIG (reference sequence). Trimming cost V 5 bases and J 2 bases, with 14 bases left between them. The CDR3 totals 14 residues. The CDR3 reads CAWARLETTDTQYF. Written as DNA, the CDR3 is TGTGCCTGGGCCAGACTAGAAACCACAGATACGCAGTATTTT.

The chain is built from TRBV10-2 and TRBJ1-4, with 7 bases identical to TRBD1. The J segment lost 9 bases and the V segment lost 5 bases, leaving 6 bases of the junction unmatched. The CDR3 is made up of 13 amino acids. The germline V gene has CDR1 WSHSY and CDR2 SAAADI. CDR3 coding DNA: TGCGCCAGCAGTCGGGACAGCTTTCAAAAACTGTTTTTT. Its translation: CASSRDSFQKLFF.

CDR3 loop: CASSQGTGVTGELFF. CDR3 sequence (DNA): TGTGCCAGCAGCCAAGGTACAGGGGTCACCGGGGAGCTGTTTTTT. The chain is built from TRBV3-1 (or the pseudogene TRBV3-2) and TRBJ2-2; 7 bases are shared with TRBD1. The germline V gene has CDR1 LGHDT and CDR2 YNNKEL (reference sequence). V trimming: 1 base; J trimming: 4 bases; junction bases outside the gene matches: 3. This CDR3 has 15 residues.

The chain has TRBV15 and TRBJ2-1; no clear D. Trimming cost V 5 bases and J 4 bases, with 12 bases left between them. Germline assignment: CDR1 LNHNV and CDR2 YYDKDF (reference sequence). This CDR3 has 14 residues. The CDR3 is CATSLRGVYNEQFF. The CDR3 nucleotides read TGTGCCACCAGCCTAAGAGGAGTATACAATGAGCAGTTCTTC.

J is TRBJ2-5 and V is TRBV25-1; 12 bases map to TRBD1. From germline, CDR1 is MGHDK and CDR2 SYGVNS. The CDR3 is 16 amino acids. Trimming at V came to 8 bases and at J to 5 bases, leaving 12 bases not matched to a gene. CDR3 protein: CASALSGTGGGETQYF. The CDR3, as DNA: TGTGCCAGCGCCCTAAGCGGGACAGGGGGCGGGGAGACCCAGTACTTC. Using reference TRBV25-1 and TRBJ2-5 for the parts outside the CDR3, the full variable domain is EADIYQTPRYLVIGTGKKITLECSQTMGHDKMYWYQQDPGMELHLIHYSYGVNSTEKGDLSSESTVSRIRTEHFPLTLESARPSHTSQYLCASALSGTGGGETQYFGPGTRLLVL.

This chain uses TRBV9 with TRBJ1-4; D uncertain. The CDR3 has 16 amino acids. CDR1 and CDR2 (germline): SGDLS, YYNGEE. The V end lost 1 base, the J end lost 8 bases, and 18 bases lay between the germline ends. CDR3 bases: TGTGCCAGCAGCGTATCATCGGGGATCGGCTTGGAAAAACTGTTTTTT. It is translated as CASSVSSGIGLEKLFF.

There are a few counts of this clone. This chain uses TRBV7-9 with TRBJ2-7, with D hard to call. This CDR3 has 13 residues. The germline gives CDR1 SEHNR, CDR2 FQNEAQ (reference sequence). V was shortened by 0 bases and J by 4 bases, with 7 bases between the two germline ends. Written as DNA, the CDR3 is TGTGCCAGCAGCTTAGCGGCTAGATACGAGCAGTACTTC. Translated: CASSLAARYEQYF.

The gene calls are TRBV11-1 and TRBJ1-2, with 8 bases fitting TRBD1. Trimming at V came to 5 bases and at J to 0 bases, leaving 5 bases not matched to a gene. Germline values: CDR1 SGHAT, CDR2 FQDESV (reference sequence). The CDR3 covers 15 residues. CDR3 nucleotides: TGTGCCAGCAGCCCGGACAGGGCAGCTAACTATGGCTACACCTTC. Protein: CASSPDRAANYGYTF.

This clone was seen a single time. The rearrangement uses TRBV7-2 and TRBJ2-1, with TRBD2 matching 8 bases. The CDR3 spans 15 residues. With 6 bases clipped from V and 0 bases from J, the junction kept 4 bases outside the gene matches. Germline V gives CDR1 SGHTA, CDR2 FQGNSA. The chain's CDR3 is CASSIAGSSYNEQFF. CDR3 sequence (DNA): TGTGCCAGCAGTATAGCGGGGAGCTCCTACAATGAGCAGTTCTTC.

The V and J genes are TRBV27 and TRBJ1-1; 8 bases agree with TRBD1. Germline V gene sequence: CDR1 MNHEY, CDR2 SMNVEV (reference sequence). The CDR3 sequence is 16 residues long. V lost 3 bases to trimming and J lost 5 bases; unmatched junction nucleotides: 11. In nucleotides, the CDR3 is TGTGCCAGCAGTTTTACTCTCGGACAGGGAGTTACTGAAGCTTTCTTT. It is translated as CASSFTLGQGVTEAFF.

CDR3 DNA: TGTGCCAGTAGTATCGCCAGAGGACAGCCCCAGCATTTT. It codes for CASSIARGQPQHF. The chain recombines TRBV19 with TRBJ1-5; no reliable D call. Between the trimmed V and J ends, which lost 3 bases and 7 bases, there was a span of 10 bases. The CDR3 consists of 13 residues. CDR1 is LNHDA and CDR2 is SQIVND in the germline V gene (reference sequence).

V and J are TRBV7-8 and TRBJ2-1, with TRBD1 as a possible D gene (5 bases). CDR1 SGHVS and CDR2 FQNEAQ come from the germline V gene. V was pared by 2 bases and J by 8 bases, with 10 bases between. This CDR3 comprises 13 residues. CDR3: CASSLIQGDEQFF. CDR3 nucleotide sequence: TGTGCCAGCAGCTTAATCCAGGGCGATGAGCAGTTCTTC. The whole variable domain, remainder taken from reference TRBV7-8 and TRBJ2-1, is GAGVSQSPRYKVAKRGQDVALRCDPISGHVSLFWYQQALGQGPEFLTYFQNEAQLDKSGLPSDRFFAERPEGSVSTLKIQRTQQEDSAVYLCASSLIQGDEQFFGPGTRLTVL.

This chain links TRBV28 with TRBJ2-7, with TRBD1 matching 10 bases. V dropped 6 bases and J dropped 3; count of bases not matched to a gene: 5. The CDR3 consists of 14 residues. Looked up from germline, CDR1 is MDHEN and CDR2 is SYDVKM. CDR3 in amino acids: CASRGGTGVYEQYF. In DNA form, the CDR3 reads TGTGCCAGCAGAGGAGGGACAGGGGTCTACGAGCAGTACTTC.

This clone was detected many times. J is TRBJ1-6 and V is TRBV5-8; 10 bases are shared with TRBD1. The CDR3 extends over 14 amino acids. The germline V gene has CDR1 SGHTS and CDR2 YDEGEE. Trimming took 0 bases from V and 11 from J; bases not matched to a gene: 2. CDR3 sequence reads: CASSLGGQGPPLHF. CDR3 bases: TGTGCCAGCAGCTTGGGGGGACAGGGGCCACCCCTCCACTTT. The whole variable domain, remainder taken from reference TRBV5-8 and TRBJ1-6, is EAGVTQSPTHLIKTRGQQATLRCSPISGHTSVYWYQQALGLGLQFLLWYDEGEERNRGNFPPRFSGRQFPNYSSELNVNALELEDSALYLCASSLGGQGPPLHFGNGTRLTVT.

This chain uses TRBV4-1 with TRBJ2-3; 9 bases match TRBD2. The CDR3 spans 16 residues. Looked up from germline, CDR1 is MGHRA and CDR2 is YSYEKL. V lost 0 bases to trimming and J lost 4 bases; unmatched junction nucleotides: 5. The CDR3 loop reads CASSQDLAGASDTQYF. CDR3 bases: TGCGCCAGCAGCCAAGATTTAGCGGGGGCGTCAGATACGCAGTATTTT.

The chain employs TRBV5-1 and TRBJ1-4; 9 positions agree with TRBD1. Germline CDR1 SGHRS, CDR2 YFSETQ. The junction had 3 bases not matched to a gene; V was cut back by 0 bases and J by 6 bases. This CDR3 is built from 15 residues. CDR3 sequence reads: CASSLEGQGYEKLFF. In nucleotides, the CDR3 is TGCGCCAGCAGCTTGGAGGGACAGGGATATGAAAAACTGTTTTTT.

This clone came up once. The chain employs TRBV6-5 and TRBJ2-7; tentatively, D is TRBD2 (6 bases). V gave up 7 bases and J gave up 3 bases, with 16 bases separating them. The CDR3 sequence is 14 residues long. Germline V gives CDR1 MNHEY, CDR2 SVGAGI. The CDR3 loop reads CASIRSRGNYEQYF. The CDR3 DNA sequence: TGTGCCAGCATAAGGAGTCGGGGGAACTACGAGCAGTACTTC.

This clone was picked up one time. The rearrangement uses TRBV6-2 or TRBV6-3 and TRBJ1-6, with 10 bases aligning to TRBD1. This CDR3 region has 19 residues. Germline V gene sequence: CDR1 MNHEY, CDR2 SVGEGT. Germline trimming cut 2 bases from V and 2 bases from J; bases unmatched to any gene: 9. CDR3 residues: CASSYDTGQGKTYNSPLHF. In nucleotides, the CDR3 is TGTGCCAGCAGTTACGATACGGGACAGGGGAAGACCTATAATTCACCCCTCCACTTT.

The rearrangement links TRBV7-2 to TRBJ1-3, with D possibly TRBD1 on 5 matching bases. The CDR3 contains 15 residues. Trimming pared 2 bases from V and 3 bases from J, leaving 11 bases between. Germline V lookup: CDR1 SGHTA, CDR2 FQGNSA. The CDR3 reads CASSLQTEYGNTIYF. In DNA form, the CDR3 reads TGTGCCAGCAGCTTACAGACAGAATATGGAAACACCATATATTTT.

The chain carries TRBV19 and TRBJ2-1; perhaps TRBD1 as D (5 bases). This CDR3 has 13 residues. The ends were cut back, 6 bases at V and 7 bases at J, with 13 bases in the middle. CDR1 is LNHDA and CDR2 is SQIVND in the germline V gene (reference sequence). The CDR3 loop reads CASRLTERNEQFF. The CDR3 coding sequence is TGTGCCAGTAGGCTGACAGAGAGGAATGAGCAGTTCTTC.